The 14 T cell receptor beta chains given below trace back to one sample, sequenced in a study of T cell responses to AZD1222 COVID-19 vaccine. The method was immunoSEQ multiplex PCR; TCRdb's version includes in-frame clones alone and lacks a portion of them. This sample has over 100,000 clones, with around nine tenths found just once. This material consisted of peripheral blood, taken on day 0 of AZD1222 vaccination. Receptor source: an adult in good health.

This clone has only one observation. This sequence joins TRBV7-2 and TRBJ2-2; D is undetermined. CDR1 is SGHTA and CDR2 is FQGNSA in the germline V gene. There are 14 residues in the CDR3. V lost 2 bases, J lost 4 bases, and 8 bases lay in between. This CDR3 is CASSLTEFTGELFF. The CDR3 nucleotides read TGTGCCAGCAGCTTAACGGAGTTCACCGGGGAGCTGTTTTTT. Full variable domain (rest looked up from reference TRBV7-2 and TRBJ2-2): GAGVSQSPSNKVTEKGKDVELRCDPISGHTALYWYRQSLGQGLEFLIYFQGNSAPDKSGLPSDRFSAERTGGSVSTLTIQRTQQEDSAVYLCASSLTEFTGELFFGEGSRLTVL.

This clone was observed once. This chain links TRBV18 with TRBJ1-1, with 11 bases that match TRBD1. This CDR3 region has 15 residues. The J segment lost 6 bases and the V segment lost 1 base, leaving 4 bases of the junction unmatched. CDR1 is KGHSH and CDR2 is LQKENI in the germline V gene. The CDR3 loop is CASSPRTGGIPEAFF. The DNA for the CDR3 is TGTGCCAGCTCACCACGGACAGGGGGCATTCCTGAAGCTTTCTTT.

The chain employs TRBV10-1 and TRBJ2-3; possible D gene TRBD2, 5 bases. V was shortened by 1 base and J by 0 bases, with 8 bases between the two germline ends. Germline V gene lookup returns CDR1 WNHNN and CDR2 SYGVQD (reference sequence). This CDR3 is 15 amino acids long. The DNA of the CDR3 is TGCGCCAGCAGTGAGTTCGGCGGGAGCACAGATACGCAGTATTTT. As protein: CASSEFGGSTDTQYF.

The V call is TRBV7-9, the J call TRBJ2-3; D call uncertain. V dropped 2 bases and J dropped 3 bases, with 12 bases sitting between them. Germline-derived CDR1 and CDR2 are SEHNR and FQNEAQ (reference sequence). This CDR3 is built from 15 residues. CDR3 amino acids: CASSLRAASTDTQYF. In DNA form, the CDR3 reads TGTGCCAGCAGCTTAAGGGCAGCAAGTACAGATACGCAGTATTTT.

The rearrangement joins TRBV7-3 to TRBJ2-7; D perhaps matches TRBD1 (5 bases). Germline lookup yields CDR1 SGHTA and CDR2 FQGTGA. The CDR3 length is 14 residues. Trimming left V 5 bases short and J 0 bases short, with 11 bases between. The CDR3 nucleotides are TGTGCCAGCAGCCCTCCAGGGAACTCCTACGAGCAGTACTTC. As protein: CASSPPGNSYEQYF.

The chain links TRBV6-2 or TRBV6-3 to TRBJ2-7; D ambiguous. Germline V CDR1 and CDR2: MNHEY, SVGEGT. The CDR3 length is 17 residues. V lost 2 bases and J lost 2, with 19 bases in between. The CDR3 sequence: CASSYQLRSSTAYEQYF. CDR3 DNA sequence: TGTGCCAGCAGTTACCAACTAAGATCCAGCACGGCCTACGAGCAGTACTTC.

This CDR3 is CASSIGVAGVSTDTQYF. The CDR3, as DNA: TGTGCCAGCAGCATAGGGGTAGCGGGAGTTAGCACAGATACGCAGTATTTT. This chain joins TRBV3-1 (or the pseudogene TRBV3-2) and TRBJ2-3; TRBD2 agrees at 9 bases. With 5 bases clipped from V and 0 bases from J, the junction kept 9 bases outside the gene matches. CDR1 is LGHDT, CDR2 YNNKEL, per germline (reference sequence). The CDR3 has 17 residues.

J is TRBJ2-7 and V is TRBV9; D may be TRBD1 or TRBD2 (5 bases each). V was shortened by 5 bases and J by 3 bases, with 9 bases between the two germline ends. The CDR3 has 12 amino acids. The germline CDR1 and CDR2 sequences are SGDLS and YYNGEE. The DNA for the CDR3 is TGTGCCAGCAGGGGAGACAGCTACGAGCAGTACTTC. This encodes CASRGDSYEQYF.

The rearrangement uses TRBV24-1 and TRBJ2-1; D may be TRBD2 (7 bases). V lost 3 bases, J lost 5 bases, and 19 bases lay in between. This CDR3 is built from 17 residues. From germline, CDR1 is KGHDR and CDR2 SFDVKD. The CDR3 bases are TGTGCCACCAGTGATGAGGTGCGGGGGCATATCCACAATGAGCAGTTCTTC. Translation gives CATSDEVRGHIHNEQFF.

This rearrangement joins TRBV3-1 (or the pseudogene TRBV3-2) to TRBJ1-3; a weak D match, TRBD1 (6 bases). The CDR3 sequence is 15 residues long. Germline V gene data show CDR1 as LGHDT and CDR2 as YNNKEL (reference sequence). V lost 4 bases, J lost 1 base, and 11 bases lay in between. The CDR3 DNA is TGTGCCAGCAGCCGTCTAGGGGGATCTGGAAACACCATATATTTT. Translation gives CASSRLGGSGNTIYF.

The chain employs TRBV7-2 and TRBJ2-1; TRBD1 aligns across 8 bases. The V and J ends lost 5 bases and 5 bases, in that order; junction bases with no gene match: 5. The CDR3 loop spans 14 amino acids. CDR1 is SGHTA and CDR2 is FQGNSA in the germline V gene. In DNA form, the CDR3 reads TGTGCCAGCAGCGGAGGACAGGGACACAATGAGCAGTTCTTC. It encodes CASSGGQGHNEQFF.

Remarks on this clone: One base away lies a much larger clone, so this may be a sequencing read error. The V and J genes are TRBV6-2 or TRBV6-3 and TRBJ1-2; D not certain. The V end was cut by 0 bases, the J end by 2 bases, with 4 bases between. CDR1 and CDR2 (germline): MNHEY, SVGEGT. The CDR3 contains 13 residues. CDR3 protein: CASSYSDNYGYTF. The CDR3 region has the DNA TGTGCCAGCAGTTACTCGGACAACTATGGCTACACCTTC.

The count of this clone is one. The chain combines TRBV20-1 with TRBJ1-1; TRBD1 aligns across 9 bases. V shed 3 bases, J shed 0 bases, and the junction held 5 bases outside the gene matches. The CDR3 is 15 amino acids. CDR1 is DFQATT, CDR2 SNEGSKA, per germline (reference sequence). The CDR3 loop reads CSASGQGRMNTEAFF. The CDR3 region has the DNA TGCAGTGCTAGTGGACAGGGGAGGATGAACACTGAAGCTTTCTTT.

CDR3 sequence (DNA): TGTGCCAGCAGTTTTCCCCTCCTCTCCAATTCACCCCTCCACTTT. Residues: CASSFPLLSNSPLHF. The rearrangement joins TRBV28 to TRBJ1-6; D call uncertain. This CDR3 comprises 15 residues. Trimming removed 3 bases at V and 7 bases at J, with 13 bases between. CDR1 and CDR2 (germline): MDHEN, SYDVKM.